The source of this T cell receptor beta chain is a study of T cell responses to AZD1222 COVID-19 vaccine. The CDR3 sequence is 12 residues long. From germline, CDR1 is SGHVS and CDR2 FQNEAQ. V dropped 8 bases and J dropped 4 bases, with 9 bases sitting between them. Of note for this clone: What it recognizes is unknown.

Regarding the study as a whole: Spike-spanning, vaccine-associated CD4 TCRs were dominant at 160-218 and 743-854. The study sampled repertoires only after the peak T cell response.

Method: immunoSEQ multiplex PCR; TCRdb's copy keeps in-frame clones and lacks some. The data contain 150,000 to 200,000 clones, roughly nine tenths of them singletons. The sequenced sample was peripheral blood, obtained 28 days after the second AZD1222 dose. The V and J genes are TRBV7-8 and TRBJ1-5; D is uncertain. The sequence was obtained from an adult who received the AZD1222 COVID-19 vaccine. In DNA, the CDR3 is TGTGCCAGCGGGCAGACTAATCAGCCCCAGCATTTT. This translates into CASGQTNQPQHF.